This is a list of T cell receptor beta chains from one sample in a study of neurological immune-mediated disorders. One entry per CDR3 protein, called by TCRdb with MiXCR from the 5' RACE reads. The sample lists roughly 60,000 distinct CDR3 sequences, more than 9.5% occurring once. Sequenced sample: PBMCs. These receptor sequences come from a man in his sixties in good health. Both conserved end residues are part of each CDR3. D genes are given only for firm matches. Size is omitted from some rows. Given values are once, few, many or a class for expanded clones.

V gene: TRBV14; D gene: NA; clone size: many; J gene: TRBJ1-4; CDR3 length: 13; CDR3 protein: CASSQDRWEKLFF; CDR3 DNA: TGTGCCAGCAGCCAAGACAGATGGGAAAAACTGTTTTTT
V gene: TRBV15; D gene: NA; clone size: many; J gene: TRBJ1-1; CDR3 length: 14; CDR3 protein: CATSRDLVNTEAFF; CDR3 DNA: TGTGCCACCAGCAGAGATCTCGTGAACACTGAAGCTTTCTTT
V gene: TRBV12-3/TRBV12-4; D gene: TRBD1; clone size: many; J gene: TRBJ2-2; CDR3 length: 14; CDR3 protein: CASSTLTGAGELFF; CDR3 DNA: TGTGCCAGCAGTACCCTGACAGGGGCCGGGGAGCTGTTTTTT
V gene: TRBV7-3; D gene: TRBD2; clone size: many; J gene: TRBJ2-1; CDR3 length: 15; CDR3 protein: CASSSLAGVGNEQFF; CDR3 DNA: TGTGCCAGCAGCTCCCTAGCGGGGGTAGGCAATGAGCAGTTCTTC
V gene: TRBV18; D gene: TRBD1; clone size: few; J gene: TRBJ2-5; CDR3 length: 14; CDR3 protein: CASSPPDRGGTQYF; CDR3 DNA: TGTGCCAGCTCACCACCCGACAGGGGAGGGACCCAGTACTTC
V gene: TRBV5-1; D gene: NA; clone size: many; J gene: TRBJ1-6; CDR3 length: 16; CDR3 protein: CASSPQSGRDEGALHF; CDR3 DNA: TGCGCCAGCAGCCCACAGTCGGGCAGGGACGAAGGGGCCCTCCACTTT
V gene: TRBV5-1; D gene: NA; clone size: NA; J gene: TRBJ1-1; CDR3 length: 13; CDR3 protein: CACRNGGYTEAFF; CDR3 DNA: TGCGCCTGCAGAAATGGGGGGTACACTGAAGCTTTCTTT
V gene: TRBV6-5; D gene: NA; clone size: many; J gene: TRBJ1-1; CDR3 length: 13; CDR3 protein: CASSYGRATEAFF; CDR3 DNA: TGTGCCAGCAGTTATGGCAGGGCCACTGAAGCTTTCTTT
V gene: TRBV10-3; D gene: NA; clone size: many; J gene: TRBJ2-3; CDR3 length: 14; CDR3 protein: CAITEGTRTDTQYF; CDR3 DNA: TGTGCCATCACCGAGGGGACACGCACAGATACGCAGTATTTT
V gene: TRBV3-1; D gene: NA; clone size: many; J gene: TRBJ1-1; CDR3 length: 14; CDR3 protein: CASSQVAAGTEAFF; CDR3 DNA: TGTGCCAGCAGCCAAGTCGCCGCGGGCACTGAAGCTTTCTTT
V gene: TRBV6-6; D gene: NA; clone size: many; J gene: TRBJ2-3; CDR3 length: 14; CDR3 protein: CATRTGRGPDTQYF; CDR3 DNA: TGTGCCACTCGAACCGGGCGGGGTCCAGATACGCAGTATTTT
V gene: TRBV7-2; D gene: NA; clone size: many; J gene: TRBJ1-2; CDR3 length: 15; CDR3 protein: CASSPSGGGSVGYTF; CDR3 DNA: TGTGCCAGCAGCCCCTCAGGAGGGGGATCCGTTGGCTACACCTTC
V gene: TRBV7-2; D gene: NA; clone size: many; J gene: TRBJ1-2; CDR3 length: 18; CDR3 protein: CASSLPRNSGSSYYGYTF; CDR3 DNA: TGTGCCAGCAGCTTGCCCCGCAACTCAGGGTCGTCTTACTATGGCTACACCTTC
V gene: TRBV12-3/TRBV12-4; D gene: NA; clone size: many; J gene: TRBJ2-5; CDR3 length: 13; CDR3 protein: CASSLAGGGRVDF; CDR3 DNA: TGTGCCAGCAGTTTAGCAGGGGGGGGCCGGGTCGACTTC
V gene: TRBV7-8; D gene: NA; clone size: few; J gene: TRBJ1-1; CDR3 length: 15; CDR3 protein: CASSLSRGAGTEAFF; CDR3 DNA: TGTGCCAGCAGCTTATCGAGGGGCGCAGGGACTGAAGCTTTCTTT
V gene: TRBV7-9; D gene: NA; clone size: once; J gene: TRBJ1-1; CDR3 length: 14; CDR3 protein: CASQDGAGNTEAFF; CDR3 DNA: TGTGCCAGCCAAGACGGGGCGGGGAACACTGAAGCTTTCTTT
V gene: TRBV6-5; D gene: NA; clone size: many; J gene: TRBJ1-6; CDR3 length: 14; CDR3 protein: CASRPTGLNSPLHF; CDR3 DNA: TGTGCCAGCAGGCCAACAGGGCTAAATTCACCCCTCCACTTT
V gene: TRBV7-2; D gene: TRBD1; clone size: many; J gene: TRBJ2-7; CDR3 length: 14; CDR3 protein: CASTGGQGAYEQYF; CDR3 DNA: TGTGCCAGCACCGGGGGACAGGGGGCCTACGAGCAGTACTTC
V gene: TRBV25-1; D gene: TRBD1; clone size: many; J gene: TRBJ1-6; CDR3 length: 16; CDR3 protein: CASSAWTGGAYSPLHF; CDR3 DNA: TGTGCCAGCAGTGCCTGGACAGGGGGAGCCTATTCACCCCTCCACTTT
V gene: TRBV7-9; D gene: NA; clone size: many; J gene: TRBJ2-5; CDR3 length: 12; CDR3 protein: CASTDSQETQYF; CDR3 DNA: TGTGCCAGCACCGACAGCCAAGAGACCCAGTACTTC
V gene: TRBV5-1; D gene: NA; clone size: many; J gene: TRBJ2-5; CDR3 length: 14; CDR3 protein: CASRILLDGETQYF; CDR3 DNA: TGCGCCAGCAGGATACTCCTGGACGGGGAGACCCAGTACTTC
V gene: TRBV7-2; D gene: NA; clone size: many; J gene: TRBJ2-6; CDR3 length: 18; CDR3 protein: CASSLRQRFSSGANVLTF; CDR3 DNA: TGTGCCAGCAGCTTACGCCAGCGGTTTAGCTCTGGGGCCAACGTCCTGACTTTC
V gene: TRBV5-5; D gene: NA; clone size: many; J gene: TRBJ2-7; CDR3 length: 13; CDR3 protein: CASSLTGLGEQYF; CDR3 DNA: TGTGCCAGCAGCTTGACAGGGTTGGGCGAGCAGTACTTC
V gene: TRBV2; D gene: NA; clone size: many; J gene: TRBJ1-1; CDR3 length: 15; CDR3 protein: CASSEALGAGTEAFF; CDR3 DNA: TGTGCCAGCAGTGAAGCGCTGGGGGCAGGCACTGAAGCTTTCTTT
V gene: TRBV7-2; D gene: NA; clone size: many; J gene: TRBJ2-7; CDR3 length: 17; CDR3 protein: CASSLGGEGPSSYEQYF; CDR3 DNA: TGTGCCAGCAGCTTAGGAGGAGAGGGTCCCAGCTCCTACGAGCAGTACTTC
V gene: TRBV7-9; D gene: TRBD2; clone size: NA; J gene: TRBJ2-1; CDR3 length: 12; CDR3 protein: CASSYSGGEQFF; CDR3 DNA: TGTGCCAGCAGCTATAGCGGGGGGGAGCAGTTCTTC
V gene: TRBV5-1; D gene: NA; clone size: many; J gene: TRBJ2-1; CDR3 length: 15; CDR3 protein: CASSLVVGPDNEQFF; CDR3 DNA: TGCGCCAGCAGCTTGGTCGTGGGTCCGGACAATGAGCAGTTCTTC
V gene: TRBV6-2/TRBV6-3; D gene: NA; clone size: many; J gene: TRBJ1-2; CDR3 length: 17; CDR3 protein: CASSSLRQLKADYGYTF; CDR3 DNA: TGTGCCAGCAGTTCCCTCCGACAGTTGAAAGCTGACTATGGCTACACCTTC
V gene: TRBV9; D gene: TRBD2; clone size: many; J gene: TRBJ2-7; CDR3 length: 17; CDR3 protein: CASSVGMERGAPYEQYF; CDR3 DNA: TGTGCCAGCAGCGTAGGAATGGAGCGGGGGGCCCCCTACGAGCAGTACTTC
V gene: TRBV5-5; D gene: NA; clone size: many; J gene: TRBJ2-2; CDR3 length: 13; CDR3 protein: CASSLSPTGELFF; CDR3 DNA: TGTGCCAGCAGCTTATCGCCCACCGGGGAGCTGTTTTTT
V gene: TRBV19; D gene: TRBD1; clone size: NA; J gene: TRBJ1-1; CDR3 length: 14; CDR3 protein: CASSPTGKNTEAFF; CDR3 DNA: TGTGCCAGTAGCCCGACAGGGAAGAACACTGAAGCTTTCTTT
V gene: TRBV12-3/TRBV12-4; D gene: TRBD1; clone size: many; J gene: TRBJ1-3; CDR3 length: 14; CDR3 protein: CASSLRGGGNTIYF; CDR3 DNA: TGTGCCAGCAGTCTCAGGGGGGGCGGAAACACCATATATTTT
V gene: TRBV29-1; D gene: TRBD2; clone size: many; J gene: TRBJ2-2; CDR3 length: 14; CDR3 protein: CSARTSVNGGELFF; CDR3 DNA: TGCAGCGCCAGGACTAGCGTTAACGGCGGGGAGCTGTTTTTT
V gene: TRBV7-8; D gene: NA; clone size: many; J gene: TRBJ2-3; CDR3 length: 13; CDR3 protein: CASTPGTTDTQYF; CDR3 DNA: TGTGCCAGCACCCCCGGGACCACAGATACGCAGTATTTT
V gene: TRBV5-1; D gene: NA; clone size: many; J gene: TRBJ2-7; CDR3 length: 13; CDR3 protein: CASSREYASEQYF; CDR3 DNA: TGCGCCAGCAGTCGAGAGTATGCGTCGGAGCAGTACTTC
V gene: TRBV7-9; D gene: TRBD1; clone size: many; J gene: TRBJ2-2; CDR3 length: 15; CDR3 protein: CASSLNRGNTGELFF; CDR3 DNA: TGTGCCAGCAGCTTGAACAGGGGGAACACCGGGGAGCTGTTTTTT
V gene: TRBV12-3/TRBV12-4; D gene: NA; clone size: few; J gene: TRBJ1-2; CDR3 length: 16; CDR3 protein: CASSSTQRVGYHGYTF; CDR3 DNA: TGTGCCAGCAGTTCCACCCAGCGGGTAGGCTATCATGGCTACACCTTC
V gene: TRBV28; D gene: NA; clone size: many; J gene: TRBJ2-5; CDR3 length: 11; CDR3 protein: CASRNRRTQYF; CDR3 DNA: TGTGCCAGCCGGAATCGGAGGACCCAGTACTTC
V gene: TRBV7-9; D gene: NA; clone size: many; J gene: TRBJ1-2; CDR3 length: 13; CDR3 protein: CASSPGRENGYTF; CDR3 DNA: TGTGCCAGCAGCCCGGGGAGGGAGAATGGCTACACCTTC
V gene: TRBV7-9; D gene: NA; clone size: many; J gene: TRBJ1-2; CDR3 length: 11; CDR3 protein: CASSDAYGYTF; CDR3 DNA: TGTGCCAGCAGCGATGCCTATGGCTACACCTTC
V gene: TRBV7-2; D gene: TRBD1; clone size: many; J gene: TRBJ2-5; CDR3 length: 17; CDR3 protein: CASSLGGGRGFQETQYF; CDR3 DNA: TGTGCCAGCAGCTTAGGAGGAGGCAGGGGGTTTCAAGAGACCCAGTACTTC
V gene: TRBV7-2; D gene: NA; clone size: few; J gene: TRBJ1-1; CDR3 length: 14; CDR3 protein: CASSSSAGINEAFF; CDR3 DNA: TGTGCCAGCAGCTCCTCGGCAGGGATCAATGAAGCTTTCTTT
V gene: TRBV4-3; D gene: TRBD2; clone size: many; J gene: TRBJ2-3; CDR3 length: 19; CDR3 protein: CASSHELTRTSGGPDTQYF; CDR3 DNA: TGCGCCAGCAGCCATGAACTAACCCGGACTAGCGGGGGCCCAGATACGCAGTATTTT
V gene: TRBV7-2; D gene: TRBD1; clone size: NA; J gene: TRBJ2-5; CDR3 length: 16; CDR3 protein: CASSSRLGQLKETQYF; CDR3 DNA: TGTGCCAGCAGCTCACGCTTGGGACAGCTTAAAGAGACCCAGTACTTC
V gene: TRBV20-1; D gene: NA; clone size: many; J gene: TRBJ1-5; CDR3 length: 15; CDR3 protein: CSARESGGEHQPQHF; CDR3 DNA: TGCAGTGCTAGAGAATCCGGCGGAGAGCATCAGCCCCAGCATTTT
V gene: TRBV6-2/TRBV6-3; D gene: TRBD1; clone size: many; J gene: TRBJ1-1; CDR3 length: 15; CDR3 protein: CASTRRQGRGTEAFF; CDR3 DNA: TGTGCCAGCACCCGAAGACAGGGTCGGGGCACTGAAGCTTTCTTT
V gene: TRBV7-6; D gene: TRBD2; clone size: many; J gene: TRBJ2-1; CDR3 length: 17; CDR3 protein: CASSLVAGGSSYNEQFF; CDR3 DNA: TGTGCCAGCAGCTTAGTTGCGGGGGGGAGCTCCTACAATGAGCAGTTCTTC
V gene: TRBV7-6; D gene: NA; clone size: NA; J gene: TRBJ1-6; CDR3 length: 13; CDR3 protein: CASSLYSDSPLHF; CDR3 DNA: TGTGCCAGCAGCTTATATTCGGATTCACCCCTCCACTTT
V gene: TRBV5-1; D gene: NA; clone size: NA; J gene: TRBJ1-6; CDR3 length: 17; CDR3 protein: CASSLDAGSSYNSPLHF; CDR3 DNA: TGCGCCAGCAGCTTGGATGCGGGGAGCTCCTATAATTCACCCCTCCACTTT
V gene: TRBV7-8; D gene: NA; clone size: many; J gene: TRBJ2-7; CDR3 length: 12; CDR3 protein: CASSPDWDEQYF; CDR3 DNA: TGTGCCAGCAGCCCCGACTGGGACGAGCAGTACTTC
V gene: TRBV4-3; D gene: TRBD1; clone size: few; J gene: TRBJ2-3; CDR3 length: 14; CDR3 protein: CASSHVDREDTQYF; CDR3 DNA: TGCGCCAGCAGCCATGTCGACAGGGAGGATACGCAGTATTTT
V gene: TRBV20-1; D gene: TRBD1; clone size: once; J gene: TRBJ2-2; CDR3 length: 14; CDR3 protein: CSATGQGVTGELFF; CDR3 DNA: TGCAGTGCAACCGGACAGGGAGTCACCGGGGAGCTGTTTTTT
V gene: TRBV7-2; D gene: TRBD1; clone size: many; J gene: TRBJ1-1; CDR3 length: 15; CDR3 protein: CASSPSGQFGTEAFF; CDR3 DNA: TGTGCCAGCAGCCCATCGGGACAGTTTGGCACTGAAGCTTTCTTT
V gene: TRBV6-2/TRBV6-3; D gene: TRBD2; clone size: many; J gene: TRBJ2-5; CDR3 length: 17; CDR3 protein: CASRPGGTSGALRGQYF; CDR3 DNA: TGTGCCAGCCGCCCCGGGGGGACTAGCGGGGCCCTGAGAGGCCAGTACTTC
V gene: TRBV5-5; D gene: NA; clone size: many; J gene: TRBJ1-1; CDR3 length: 15; CDR3 protein: CASSLTLWGDTEAFF; CDR3 DNA: TGTGCCAGCAGCTTGACTTTGTGGGGTGACACTGAAGCTTTCTTT
V gene: TRBV29-1; D gene: TRBD2; clone size: many; J gene: TRBJ2-1; CDR3 length: 13; CDR3 protein: CSAGTSPPLVEFF; CDR3 DNA: TGCAGCGCCGGGACTAGCCCACCCCTAGTCGAGTTCTTC
V gene: TRBV12-3/TRBV12-4; D gene: TRBD2; clone size: many; J gene: TRBJ2-5; CDR3 length: 14; CDR3 protein: CATGKAGPRETQYF; CDR3 DNA: TGTGCCACCGGAAAAGCGGGGCCTCGGGAGACCCAGTACTTC
V gene: TRBV7-9; D gene: NA; clone size: NA; J gene: TRBJ1-2; CDR3 length: 13; CDR3 protein: CASSLADSYGYTF; CDR3 DNA: TGTGCCAGCAGCTTAGCCGACAGCTATGGCTACACCTTC
V gene: TRBV15; D gene: NA; clone size: NA; J gene: TRBJ2-1; CDR3 length: 15; CDR3 protein: CATSIREHSYNEQFF; CDR3 DNA: TGTGCCACCAGCATCAGGGAGCACTCCTACAATGAGCAGTTCTTC